The 2 T cell receptor beta chains below all came from one sample that was sequenced in a study of blood T cells in healthy people across ages. For the second PCR, which ran for about 6 to 11 cycles, a sample-barcoded 5' primer and a J-beta primer mix were used. One entry per CDR3 protein, called by TCRdb with MiXCR from the 5' RACE reads. The repertoire has 550,000 to 650,000 distinct CDR3 sequences, about 30% of them found once; the top ten carry about 15%. Sequencing was done on a sample of blood. The receptors were sampled from a woman of 80 years or more in good health.

Of note for this clonotype: A read error is possible here, since a much larger clone lies one base away. The V call is TRBV5-1, the J call TRBJ1-1, with D hard to call. This CDR3 comprises 13 residues. The V and J ends lost 4 bases and 5 bases respectively, with 12 bases between them. From germline, CDR1 is SGHRS and CDR2 YFSETQ. The CDR3 loop reads CASSRTKGTEAFF. Here the CDR3 DNA reads TGCGCCAGCAGCCGTACCAAGGGAACTGAAGCTTTCTTT.

To note about this clonotype: A much more abundant neighbour one base away suggests this may be a read error. The chain carries TRBV6-2 or TRBV6-3 and TRBJ2-7; D is undetermined. Looked up from germline, CDR1 is MNHEY and CDR2 is SVGEGT. Deletions cut 0 bases from V and 3 bases from J, with 6 bases between. The CDR3 is made up of 13 amino acids. CDR3 amino acids: CASSYSGCYEQYF. The CDR3 DNA reads TGTGCCAGCAGTTACTCGGGGTGCTACGAGCAGTACTTC.